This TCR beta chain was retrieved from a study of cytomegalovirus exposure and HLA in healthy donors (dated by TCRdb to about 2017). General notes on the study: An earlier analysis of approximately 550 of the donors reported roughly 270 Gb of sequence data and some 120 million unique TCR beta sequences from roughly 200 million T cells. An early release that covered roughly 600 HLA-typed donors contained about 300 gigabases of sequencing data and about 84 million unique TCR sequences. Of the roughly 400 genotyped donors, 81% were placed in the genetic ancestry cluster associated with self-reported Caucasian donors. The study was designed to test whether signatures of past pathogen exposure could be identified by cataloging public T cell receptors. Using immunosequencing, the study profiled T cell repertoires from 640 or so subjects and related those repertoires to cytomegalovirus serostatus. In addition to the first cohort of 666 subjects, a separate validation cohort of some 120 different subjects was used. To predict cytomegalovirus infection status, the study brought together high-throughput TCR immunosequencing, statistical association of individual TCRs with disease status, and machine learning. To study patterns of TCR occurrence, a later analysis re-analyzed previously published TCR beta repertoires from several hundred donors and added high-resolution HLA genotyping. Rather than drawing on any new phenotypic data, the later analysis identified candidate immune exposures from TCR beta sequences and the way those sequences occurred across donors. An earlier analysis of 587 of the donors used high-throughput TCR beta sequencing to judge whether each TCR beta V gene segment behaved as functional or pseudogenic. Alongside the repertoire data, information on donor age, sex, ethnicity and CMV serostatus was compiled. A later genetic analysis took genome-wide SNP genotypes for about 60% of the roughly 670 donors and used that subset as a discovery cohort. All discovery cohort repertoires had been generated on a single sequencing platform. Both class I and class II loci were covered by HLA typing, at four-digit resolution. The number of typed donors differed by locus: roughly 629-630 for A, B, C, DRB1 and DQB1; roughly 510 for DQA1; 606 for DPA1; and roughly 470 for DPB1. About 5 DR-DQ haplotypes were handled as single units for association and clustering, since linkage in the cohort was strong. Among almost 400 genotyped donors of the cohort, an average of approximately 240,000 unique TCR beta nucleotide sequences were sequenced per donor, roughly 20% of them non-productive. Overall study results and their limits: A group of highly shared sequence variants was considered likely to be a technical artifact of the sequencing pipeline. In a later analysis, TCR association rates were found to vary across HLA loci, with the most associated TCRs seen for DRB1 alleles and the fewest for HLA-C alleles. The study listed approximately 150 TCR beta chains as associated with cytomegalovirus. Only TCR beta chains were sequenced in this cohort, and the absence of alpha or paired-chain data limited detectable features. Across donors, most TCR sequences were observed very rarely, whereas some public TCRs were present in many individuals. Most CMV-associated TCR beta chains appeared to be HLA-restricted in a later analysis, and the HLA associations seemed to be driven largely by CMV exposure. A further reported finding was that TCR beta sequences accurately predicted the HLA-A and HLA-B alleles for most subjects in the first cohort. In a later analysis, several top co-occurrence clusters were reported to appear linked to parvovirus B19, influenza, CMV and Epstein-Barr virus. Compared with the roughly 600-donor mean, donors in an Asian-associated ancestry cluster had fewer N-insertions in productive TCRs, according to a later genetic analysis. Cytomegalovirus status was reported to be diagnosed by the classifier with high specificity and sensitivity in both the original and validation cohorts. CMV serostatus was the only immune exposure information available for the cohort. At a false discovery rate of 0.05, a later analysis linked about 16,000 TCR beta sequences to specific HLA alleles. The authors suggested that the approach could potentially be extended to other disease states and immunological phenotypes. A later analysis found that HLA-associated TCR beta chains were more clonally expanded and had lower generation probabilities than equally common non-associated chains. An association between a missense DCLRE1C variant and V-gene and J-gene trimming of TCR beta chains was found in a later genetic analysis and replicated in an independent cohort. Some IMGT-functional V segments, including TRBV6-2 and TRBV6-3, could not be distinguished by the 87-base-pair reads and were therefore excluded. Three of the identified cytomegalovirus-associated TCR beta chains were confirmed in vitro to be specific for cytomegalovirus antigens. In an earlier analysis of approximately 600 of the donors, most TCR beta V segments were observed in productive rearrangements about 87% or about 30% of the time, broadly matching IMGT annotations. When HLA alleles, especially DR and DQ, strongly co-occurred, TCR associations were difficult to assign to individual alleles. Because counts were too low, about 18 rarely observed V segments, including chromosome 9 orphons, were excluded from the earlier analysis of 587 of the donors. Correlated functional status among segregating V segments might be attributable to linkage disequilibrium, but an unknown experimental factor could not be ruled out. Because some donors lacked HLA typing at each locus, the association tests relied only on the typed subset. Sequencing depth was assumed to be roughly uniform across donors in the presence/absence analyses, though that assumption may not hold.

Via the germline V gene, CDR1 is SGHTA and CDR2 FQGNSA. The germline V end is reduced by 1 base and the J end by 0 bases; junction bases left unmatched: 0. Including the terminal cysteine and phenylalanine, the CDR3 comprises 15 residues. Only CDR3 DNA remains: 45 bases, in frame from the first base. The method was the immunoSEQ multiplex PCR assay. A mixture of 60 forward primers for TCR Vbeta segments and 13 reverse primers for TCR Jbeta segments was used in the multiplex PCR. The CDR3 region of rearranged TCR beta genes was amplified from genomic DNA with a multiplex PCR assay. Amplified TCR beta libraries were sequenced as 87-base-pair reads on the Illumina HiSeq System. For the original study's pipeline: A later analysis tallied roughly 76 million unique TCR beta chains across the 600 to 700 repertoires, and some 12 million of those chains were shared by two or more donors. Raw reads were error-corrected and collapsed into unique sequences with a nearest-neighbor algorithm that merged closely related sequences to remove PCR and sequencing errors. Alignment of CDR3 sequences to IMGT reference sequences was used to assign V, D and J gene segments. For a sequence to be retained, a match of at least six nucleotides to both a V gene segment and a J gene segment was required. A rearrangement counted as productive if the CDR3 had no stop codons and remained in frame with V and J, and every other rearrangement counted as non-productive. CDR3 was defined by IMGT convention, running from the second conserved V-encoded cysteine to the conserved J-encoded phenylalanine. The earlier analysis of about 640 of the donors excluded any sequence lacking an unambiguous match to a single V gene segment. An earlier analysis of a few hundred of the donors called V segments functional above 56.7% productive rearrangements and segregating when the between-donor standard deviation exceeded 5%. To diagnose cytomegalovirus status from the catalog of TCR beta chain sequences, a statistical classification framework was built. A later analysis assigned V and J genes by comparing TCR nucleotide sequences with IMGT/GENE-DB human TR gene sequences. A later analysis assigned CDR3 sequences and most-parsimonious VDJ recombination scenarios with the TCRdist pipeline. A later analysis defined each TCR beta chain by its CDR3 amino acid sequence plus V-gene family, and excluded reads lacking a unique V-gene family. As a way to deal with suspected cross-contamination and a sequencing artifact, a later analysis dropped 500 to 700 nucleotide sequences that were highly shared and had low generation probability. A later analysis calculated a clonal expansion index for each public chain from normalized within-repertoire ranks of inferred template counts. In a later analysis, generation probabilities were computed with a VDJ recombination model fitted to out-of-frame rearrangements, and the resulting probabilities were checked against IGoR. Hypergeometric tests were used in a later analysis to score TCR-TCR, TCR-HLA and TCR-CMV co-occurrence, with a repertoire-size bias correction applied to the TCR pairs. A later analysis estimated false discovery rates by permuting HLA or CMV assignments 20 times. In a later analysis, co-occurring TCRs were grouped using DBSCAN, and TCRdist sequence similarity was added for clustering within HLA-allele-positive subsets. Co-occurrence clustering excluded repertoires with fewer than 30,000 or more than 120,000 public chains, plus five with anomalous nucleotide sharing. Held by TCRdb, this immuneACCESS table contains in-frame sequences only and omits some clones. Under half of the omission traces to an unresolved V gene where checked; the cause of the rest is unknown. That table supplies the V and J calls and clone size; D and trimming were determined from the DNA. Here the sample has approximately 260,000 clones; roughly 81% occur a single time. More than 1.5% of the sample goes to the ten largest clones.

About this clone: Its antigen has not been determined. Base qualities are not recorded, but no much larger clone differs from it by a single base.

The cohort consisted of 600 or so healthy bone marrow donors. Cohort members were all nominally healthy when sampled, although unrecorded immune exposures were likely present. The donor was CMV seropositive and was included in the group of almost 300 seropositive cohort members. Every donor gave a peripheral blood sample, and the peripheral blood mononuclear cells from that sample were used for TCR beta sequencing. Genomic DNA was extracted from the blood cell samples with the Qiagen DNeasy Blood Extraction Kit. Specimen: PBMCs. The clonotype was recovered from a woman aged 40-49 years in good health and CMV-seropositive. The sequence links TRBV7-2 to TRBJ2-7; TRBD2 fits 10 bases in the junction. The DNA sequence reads TGTGCCAGCAGCTTAGTAGCGGGAGGCTCCTACGAGCAGTACTTC. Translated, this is CASSLVAGGSYEQYF.